One sample yielded the 6 T cell receptor beta chains listed below, sequenced in a study of technical replicates of blood from four donors. Sequencing was performed with immunoSEQ multiplex PCR; in TCRdb, only in-frame clones are kept and a portion is missing. The profile shows 15,000 to 20,000 clones, roughly 89% of them singletons. Sequencing used PBMCs. The receptors shown here come from a human donor in good health.

This clone was counted only a few times. This chain connects TRBV19 to TRBJ2-2; D is perhaps TRBD2 (5 bases). This CDR3 has 13 residues. V was pared by 4 bases and J by 6 bases, with 9 bases between. Germline V gene sequence: CDR1 LNHDA, CDR2 SQIVND (reference sequence). The CDR3 DNA reads as TGTGCCAGTAGTAGGGAGTACGCCGGGGAGCTGTTTTTT. Amino acids: CASSREYAGELFF. The full variable domain, with the rest looked up from reference TRBV19 and TRBJ2-2, is DGGITQSPKYLFRKEGQNVTLSCEQNLNHDAMYWYRQDPGQGLRLIYYSQIVNDFQKGDIAEGYSVSREKKESFPLTVTSAQKNPTAFYLCASSREYAGELFFGEGSRLTVL.

The chain uses TRBV27 and TRBJ2-3, with D unresolved. Germline values: CDR1 MNHEY, CDR2 SMNVEV (reference sequence). This CDR3 has 14 residues. Trimming removed 6 bases at V and 5 bases at J, with 15 bases between. The DNA of the CDR3 is TGTGCCAGCAGACCCTTGGGCCTTGGAGATACGCAGTATTTT. Its protein product is CASRPLGLGDTQYF.

Remarks on this clone: No DNA is shown, since the ends of the CDR3 on it are uncertain; the CDR3 is the one TCRdb lists. This chain joins TRBV28 and TRBJ2-3; whether TRBD2, the table's D call, matches the DNA was not checked. The CDR3 is 14 amino acids in total, end residues counted. Germline-derived CDR1 and CDR2 are MDHEN and SYDVKM. The CDR3 here is CASILGGVTDTQYF.

The chain joins TRBV15 to TRBJ1-5; D gene uncertain. Germline values: CDR1 LNHNV, CDR2 YYDKDF (reference sequence). The length of the CDR3 is 14 residues. Trimming pared 1 base from V and 2 bases from J, leaving 6 bases between. The CDR3 reads CATSRAQGNQPQHF. The CDR3 DNA reads as TGTGCCACCAGCAGAGCGCAGGGCAATCAGCCCCAGCATTTT.

This sequence joins TRBV5-5 and TRBJ2-5; TRBD2 matches at 10 bases. In germline, CDR1 is SGHKS, CDR2 YYEKEE (reference sequence). The V and J ends lost 0 bases and 4 bases, in that order; junction bases with no gene match: 9. This CDR3 spans 17 amino acids. Here the CDR3 reads CASSLVASGSRRETQYF. CDR3 bases: TGTGCCAGCAGCTTGGTCGCTAGCGGGAGTCGGCGAGAGACCCAGTACTTC.

The chain joins TRBV2 to TRBJ1-4, with D possibly TRBD1 on 6 matching bases. The length of the CDR3 is 14 residues. With 8 bases removed from V and 6 bases from J, the gap between germline ends came to 16 bases. Per the germline V gene, CDR1 is SNHLY and CDR2 is FYNNEI. The CDR3 DNA reads as TGTGCCAGCCGGACGGGGCAGGGGTATGAAAAACTGTTTTTT. Translation: CASRTGQGYEKLFF.